This record covers a single T cell receptor (beta chain). This clone was found a few times. Its antigen target is currently unknown. Base quality data are lacking; no much larger clone is found one base away. Each collaborating institution followed its own protocols to collect whole blood in K2EDTA tubes. Collaborator samples were shipped for TCRbeta analysis as frozen whole blood, isolated PBMCs, or DNA extracted from either sample type. The cysteine opens and the phenylalanine closes a CDR3 of 16 amino acids. Just CDR3 DNA is preserved here, 48 bases in frame from base 1. The germline V gene sets CDR1 to SGHRS and CDR2 to YFSETQ. The germline V and J ends show losses of 0 bases and 3 bases respectively, and no gene match explains 7 bases of the junction. TCRbeta CDR3 regions were amplified from genomic DNA by means of the immunoSEQ Assay, a bias-controlled multiplex PCR. In the source study's methods: Nucleated cell counts per sample were estimated from amplification of reference gene primers within the assay. To quantify the absolute abundance of each unique TCRbeta CDR3 rearrangement, sequence reads were collapsed and filtered. For each sample, productive Simpson clonality was calculated by taking the square root of Simpson's diversity index across productive rearrangements. TCRdb took this table from immuneACCESS and kept in-frame rearrangements with V and J called. Such tables lack part of the clones; where checked against another copy, unresolved V genes explain under half of the gap, and the rest is unexplained. V and J calls and clone size are those listed in that table; D and trimming were worked out from the DNA. The sample table lists about 140,000 clones, 85% to 90% of them with a count of one. About 5.6% of the sample comes from the top ten.

This specimen comes from a study of blood T cell repertoires in COVID-19 (dated by TCRdb to 2018 to 2020). About the investigation overall: Samples covering the acute and convalescent phases of COVID-19 were provided by collaborators in the United States, Italy and Spain. The prospective study material was composed of cDNA or gDNA derived from T cells, B-cell-depleted T cells, or PBMCs. Samples were obtained from the ongoing ImmuneRACE study (first 160 participants) and from 1,254 subjects provided by 6 global collaborators. The repertoires were released in a freely available public database intended as a resource for research on the immune response to SARS-CoV-2. Nearly every sample came with metadata listing a de-identified subject ID, COVID-19 status, age in years and sex. The dataset comprised deeply sampled blood TCRbeta repertoires from subjects exposed to, actively infected with, or recovered from COVID-19. Where HLA class I and class II types were available, the types were taken from metadata supplied by the sample provider, not from assay-based typing. What the research found in general, with its limitations: Clinical and demographic metadata were provided uncurated, with the amount varying by source and participant.

This sequence uses TRBV5-1 and TRBJ2-5; the junction holds 8 bases that match TRBD2. The TCR sequence derives from a human donor in a cohort sampled during active COVID-19. The sample consisted of peripheral blood. This receptor has the CDR3 CASSLALAGFEETQYF. The sequenced DNA is TGCGCCAGCAGCTTGGCCTTAGCGGGATTTGAAGAGACCCAGTACTTC.